The rows below give T cell receptor beta chains drawn from one sample of a study of cytotoxic CD8 clonotypes in ibrutinib-treated CLL. Measured with immunoSEQ multiplex PCR; TCRdb has only the in-frame clones, and not every one. The sample lists some 9,800 clones; over 60% were seen once. Material: PBMCs, obtained before ibrutinib treatment. The receptor set was obtained from a human donor with chronic lymphocytic leukemia. Each CDR3 is given with its conserved first and last residue. The D gene is left open where the match is weak. The listing skips clone size in some rows; elsewhere it reads once, few, many or a size class.

TRBJ2-7 | TRBD2 | . | TRBV7-2 | TGTGCCAGCAGCTTAGGCGGCCTAGCGGGGATCTACGAGCAGTACTTC | CASSLGGLAGIYEQYF
TRBJ2-2 | TRBD1 | . | TRBV12-5 | TGTGCTAGTGGTTCAGGGACAGTTGAATCGGGGGAGCTGTTTTTT | CASGSGTVESGELFF
TRBJ1-2 | TRBD1 | . | TRBV27 | TGTGCCAGCAGTCCTTACAGGGGGTCGCATGGCTACACCTTC | CASSPYRGSHGYTF
TRBJ2-5 | TRBD2 | . | TRBV4-1 | TGCGCCAGCAGTACCGGGACTAGCGGAGGGGGGGCCCAAGAGACCCAGTACTTC | CASSTGTSGGGAQETQYF
TRBJ2-5 | . | few | TRBV30 | TGTGCCTGGAGTGACAGGGAAGAGACCCAGTACTTC | CAWSDREETQYF
TRBJ1-2 | . | few | TRBV5-1 | TGCGCCAGCAGCCTGGACAGCCCCGGGGGGAGACTTAAGGGCTACACCTTC | CASSLDSPGGRLKGYTF
TRBJ2-1 | . | . | TRBV5-6 | TGTGCCAGCAGCTTGGCCTTGTCCTCTCACGAGCAGTTCTTC | CASSLALSSHEQFF
TRBJ2-7 | . | . | TRBV19 | TGTGCCAGTAGTTCGAGACTGGGACGCGAGCAGTACTTC | CASSSRLGREQYF
TRBJ2-7 | . | medium-sized | TRBV18 | TGTGCCAGCTCACCAAGGCGGGGCTACGAGCAGTACTTC | CASSPRRGYEQYF
TRBJ2-5 | . | . | TRBV27 | TGTGCCAGCAGTTTTCGGGGGGCCGTGGAGACCCAGTACTTC | CASSFRGAVETQYF
TRBJ1-3 | TRBD1 | . | TRBV18 | TGTGCCAGCTCACCACCGACAGGGGCCCCTGGAAACACCATATATTTT | CASSPPTGAPGNTIYF
TRBJ2-4 | TRBD2 | . | TRBV6-1 | TGTGCCAGCAGTGAAAAGGGAGCGGGAGGGCCGGGGTGCATTCAGTACTTC | CASSEKGAGGPGCIQYF
TRBJ2-3 | . | . | TRBV19 | TGTGCCAGTAGTATAGGAGGCACAGATACGCAGTATTTT | CASSIGGTDTQYF
TRBJ2-6 | . | . | TRBV4-2 | TGTGCCAGCAGCCAAGACATAGGGGCTGGATCTGGGGCCAACGTCCTGACTTTC | CASSQDIGAGSGANVLTF
TRBJ1-5 | . | few | TRBV7-9 | TGTGCCAGCAGTTCCCGGGGCCCCCAATCAGCCCAGCATTTT | CASSSRGPQSAQHF
TRBJ1-2 | . | . | TRBV27 | TGTGCCAGCACCCGCGCCAGCCTAGCTAACTATGGCTACACCTTC | CASTRASLANYGYTF
TRBJ2-7 | . | few | TRBV30 | TGTGCCTGGAGCGGTTACTTACGGGGCCTCCCCCGTTCCTACGAGCAGTACTTC | CAWSGYLRGLPRSYEQYF
TRBJ2-7 | . | . | TRBV7-2 | TGTGCCAGCAGCTCCCTCAACGAGCAGTACTTC | CASSSLNEQYF
TRBJ2-7 | . | . | TRBV7-3 | TGTGCCAGCAGCTTAACCGGGAGCCCCTCCTACGAGCAGTACTTC | CASSLTGSPSYEQYF
TRBJ1-3 | . | . | TRBV4-2 | TGTGCCAGCAGCCTGTCCCCCGTTTCCCCTGCAGGAAACACCATATATTTT | CASSLSPVSPAGNTIYF
TRBJ1-1 | . | . | TRBV25-1 | TGTGCCAGCATAGGCCGGGGTGTAGGCACTGAAGCTTTCTTT | CASIGRGVGTEAFF
TRBJ2-2 | . | . | TRBV27 | TGTGCCAGCAGTCTCTACACCGGGGAGCTGTTTTTT | CASSLYTGELFF
TRBJ1-5 | TRBD1 | few | TRBV5-1 | TGCGCCAGCAGCTTAACAGGGGGCGAAGGGGCCCAGCATTTT | CASSLTGGEGAQHF
TRBJ1-1 | . | once | TRBV5-4 | TGTGCCAGCAGCTTGGCGGGGAACACTGAAGCTTTCTTT | CASSLAGNTEAFF
TRBJ1-2 | . | . | TRBV18 | TGTGCCAGCTCACGAACACTCGAAGCGGGGGGCAGGGGCTACACCTTC | CASSRTLEAGGRGYTF
TRBJ2-1 | . | . | TRBV7-9 | TGTGCCAGCAGCTTTGAGGACTACTACAATGAGCAGTTCTTC | CASSFEDYYNEQFF
TRBJ2-5 | TRBD2 | few | TRBV5-5 | TGTGCCAGCAGCATGGGACTAGCGGGGGTCCAGTACCAAGAGACCCAGTACTTC | CASSMGLAGVQYQETQYF
TRBJ2-7 | TRBD2 | . | TRBV6-1 | TGTGCCAGCAGTCCATACGGGGGGTACGAGCAGTACTTC | CASSPYGGYEQYF
TRBJ2-2 | . | . | TRBV7-9 | TGTGCCAGCAGCTTCCGAGGGGAGCTGTTTTTT | CASSFRGELFF
TRBJ2-1 | . | . | TRBV7-9 | TGTGCCAGCAGCTTAGGTCCCTTAGGCAATGAGCAGTTCTTC | CASSLGPLGNEQFF
TRBJ2-5 | . | once | TRBV5-6 | TGTGCCAGCAGCCCGGTTGGGGCGCCGAGTCAAGAGACCCAGTACTTC | CASSPVGAPSQETQYF
TRBJ2-3 | TRBD2 | . | TRBV7-8 | TGTGCCAGCAGCCCGGGACTAGCGGAGACGTTATCTAGCACAGATACGCAGTATTTT | CASSPGLAETLSSTDTQYF